The 5 T cell receptor beta chains given below trace back to one sample, sequenced in a study of cytomegalovirus exposure and HLA in healthy donors. The table came from immunoSEQ multiplex PCR; TCRdb's copy has only in-frame clones and leaves some out. The sample lists over 120,000 clones, approximately 90% occurring once. Sequenced: PBMCs. The receptor source for this set is a man aged 18 to 29 in good health and CMV-seropositive.

The chain is built from TRBV7-9 and TRBJ1-2, with 8 bases fitting TRBD1. This CDR3 spans 15 amino acids. Unmatched junction bases numbered 8, after V lost 5 bases and J lost 3 bases. Germline CDR1 and CDR2: SEHNR and FQNEAQ (reference sequence). In nucleotides, the CDR3 is TGTGCCAGCAGCCTAACCCAGGGGGCGGACTATGGCTACACCTTC. Translated: CASSLTQGADYGYTF.

V is TRBV9 and J is TRBJ2-3; maybe TRBD2 (5 bases). CDR1 and CDR2 (germline): SGDLS, YYNGEE. The CDR3 contains 15 residues. Trimming left V 0 bases short and J 10 bases short, with 18 bases between. The CDR3 protein is CASSVGSPPGWAQYF. The CDR3 DNA is TGTGCCAGCAGCGTAGGTAGCCCCCCGGGATGGGCGCAGTATTTT.

This chain links TRBV5-4 with TRBJ2-5; TRBD1 is a possible D gene (6 bases). V was pared by 5 bases and J by 5 bases, with 16 bases between. Germline values: CDR1 SGHNT, CDR2 YYREEE (reference sequence). This CDR3 is 14 amino acids long. The CDR3 DNA reads TGTGCCAGCAGATCTCCGGGACAATGGGAGACCCAGTACTTC. Translating it yields CASRSPGQWETQYF. Full variable domain (missing parts from reference TRBV5-4 and TRBJ2-5): ETGVTQSPTHLIKTRGQQVTLRCSSQSGHNTVSWYQQALGQGPQFIFQYYREEENGRGNFPPRFSGLQFPNYSSELNVNALELDDSALYLCASRSPGQWETQYFGPGTRLLVL.

The V gene is TRBV6-4, the J gene TRBJ1-4; no clear D gene. The germline V and J ends were trimmed by 6 bases and 6 bases, with 14 bases remaining between them. Germline lookup yields CDR1 MRHNA and CDR2 SNTAGT. CDR3 length equals 14 residues. CDR3 sequence reads: CASRVIDCDEKLFF. CDR3 coding DNA: TGTGCCAGCAGGGTCATCGACTGTGATGAAAAACTGTTTTTT.

Only a few counts were recorded for this clone. V gene TRBV29-1 combines with J gene TRBJ1-1; 7 positions match TRBD1. CDR1 is SQVTM, CDR2 ANQGSEA, per germline. CDR3 size: 10 residues. V lost 4 bases to trimming and J lost 9 bases; unmatched junction nucleotides: 2. In nucleotides, the CDR3 is TGCAGCGTTGGGGACAGACAAGCTTTCTTT. This sequence encodes CSVGDRQAFF.